This T cell receptor (beta chain) was profiled in a study of cytomegalovirus exposure and HLA in healthy donors. Study-level background: Genotyping of roughly 400 donors showed that about 79% belonged to the Caucasian-associated ancestry cluster. Whole-study results and caveats: Associated with HLA alleles at 0.05 false discovery rate in a later analysis were fewer than 20,000 TCR beta sequences. Under in vitro conditions, three CMV-associated chains were confirmed as specific for CMV antigens.

A remark on this clone: Antigen specificity is unknown.

The PCR ran on 60 Vbeta and 13 Jbeta primers. The method was immunoSEQ multiplex PCR; TCRdb's version includes in-frame clones alone and lacks a portion of them. Of just over 150,000 clones listed, around 80% are singletons. The CDR3 length is 14 residues. CDR1 is SNHLY and CDR2 is FYNNEI in the germline V gene. The V and J ends lost 10 bases and 7 bases, in that order; junction bases with no gene match: 10. The TCR comes from a male donor in good health and CMV-seropositive. J is TRBJ2-6 and V is TRBV2; 7 nucleotides match TRBD1. The sample consisted of PBMCs. As DNA, the CDR3 is TGTGCCACCCTAAGGGACAGCTCAGCCAACGTCCTGACTTTC. Its translation: CATLRDSSANVLTF.